This is a list of T cell receptor beta chains from one sample in a study of cytomegalovirus exposure and HLA in healthy donors. Using immunoSEQ multiplex PCR, the repertoire was profiled, and TCRdb retains in-frame clones only, with some absent. This table has tens of thousands of clones, roughly nine tenths appearing once. Sequences were obtained from PBMCs. These receptor sequences come from a woman in her 30s in good health and CMV-seropositive. CDR3s include the opening cysteine and the closing phenylalanine or tryptophan. D genes are given only for firm matches. Expanded clones get a size class; other rows say once, few or many, or leave the size out.

d_call	j_call	v_call	cdr3_length	clone_size	cdr3_aa	cdr3_nt
-	TRBJ2-7	TRBV7-9	14	-	CASSWRGAAYEQYF	TGTGCCAGCAGCTGGCGGGGAGCGGCTTACGAGCAGTACTTC
-	TRBJ2-2	TRBV19	15	-	CASTQSTGLPGELFF	TGTGCCAGTACTCAATCGACAGGTCTACCCGGGGAGCTGTTTTTT
-	TRBJ1-5	TRBV7-2	19	-	CASSLVLSWGGTSNQPQHF	TGTGCCAGCAGCTTAGTTCTGTCGTGGGGGGGTACGAGCAATCAGCCCCAGCATTTT
-	TRBJ2-7	TRBV7-6	15	-	CASIKGDSANYEQYF	TGTGCCAGCATCAAAGGGGACTCTGCTAACTACGAGCAGTACTTC
-	TRBJ2-5	TRBV9	15	-	CASSGRVAPQETQYF	TGTGCCAGCAGCGGGAGGGTCGCTCCCCAAGAGACCCAGTACTTC
-	TRBJ2-1	TRBV7-9	15	-	CASSLSGFGVVEQFF	TGTGCCAGCAGCTTATCAGGGTTTGGAGTGGTTGAGCAGTTCTTC
-	TRBJ2-1	TRBV11-2	13	-	CASSLDTYNEQFF	TGTGCCAGCAGTTTGGACACCTACAATGAGCAGTTCTTC
-	TRBJ2-1	TRBV11-2	15	few	CASSFTWISSDEQFF	TGTGCCAGCAGCTTTACATGGATCTCCAGCGATGAGCAGTTCTTC
-	TRBJ1-1	TRBV7-8	16	-	CASSLALRRQNTEAFF	TGTGCCAGCAGCTTAGCGCTGAGAAGACAGAACACTGAAGCTTTCTTT
-	TRBJ1-6	TRBV28	14	-	CASRQGTRNSPLHF	TGTGCCAGCAGGCAAGGGACTCGTAATTCACCCCTCCACTTT
-	TRBJ2-1	TRBV27	14	-	CASSLFGLINEQFF	TGTGCCAGCAGTTTATTCGGACTAATCAATGAGCAGTTCTTC
TRBD2	TRBJ2-3	TRBV5-1	15	-	CASSLVSLAGDTQYF	TGCGCCAGCAGCTTGGTATCGTTAGCGGGAGATACGCAGTATTTT
-	TRBJ2-3	TRBV7-8	14	-	CASSLWQITDTQYF	TGTGCCAGCAGCTTATGGCAGATCACAGATACGCAGTATTTT
TRBD2	TRBJ2-2	TRBV7-2	19	-	CASSLRTSGRHRNTGELFF	TGTGCCAGCAGCCTGCGGACTAGCGGGAGGCATAGAAACACCGGGGAGCTGTTTTTT
TRBD1	TRBJ1-5	TRBV6-6	15	-	CASRAGTGGNQPQHF	TGTGCCAGCAGAGCCGGGACAGGTGGCAATCAGCCCCAGCATTTT
TRBD2	TRBJ2-1	TRBV4-1	16	few	CASSRRTSDTYNEQFF	TGCGCCAGCTCCCGTCGTACTAGCGACACCTACAATGAGCAGTTCTTC
-	TRBJ2-1	TRBV21-1	22	-	CASSLGDSLRLAGGPLYNEQFF	TGTGCCAGCAGCCTCGGGGACAGCCTTAGACTAGCGGGAGGGCCTCTTTACAATGAGCAGTTCTTC
-	TRBJ1-6	TRBV7-9	14	-	CASSFTGSHSPLHF	TGTGCCAGCAGCTTTACAGGGTCCCATTCACCCCTCCACTTT
TRBD2	TRBJ2-5	TRBV10-1	16	-	CASLGTSGQYLETQYF	TGCGCCAGCCTGGGGACTAGCGGGCAATATCTAGAGACCCAGTACTTC
TRBD1	TRBJ2-7	TRBV18	15	-	CASSPPGRGTYEQYF	TGTGCCAGCTCACCGCCGGGCAGGGGGACCTACGAGCAGTACTTC
TRBD1	TRBJ2-2	TRBV5-1	15	-	CASSRTGANTGELFF	TGCGCCAGCAGCCGGACAGGGGCGAACACCGGGGAGCTGTTTTTT
-	TRBJ1-5	TRBV7-9	14	-	CASSFGVSNQPQHF	TGTGCCAGCAGCTTTGGAGTTAGCAATCAGCCCCAGCATTTT
-	TRBJ1-5	TRBV7-6	16	once	CASSLGVRPGNQPQHF	TGTGCCAGCAGCTTAGGTGTCCGGCCCGGGAATCAGCCCCAGCATTTT
TRBD1	TRBJ2-1	TRBV14	15	-	CASSPLGTGGNEQFF	TGTGCCAGCAGCCCCCTAGGGACAGGGGGGAATGAGCAGTTCTTC
TRBD1	TRBJ2-7	TRBV6-1	13	once	CASRGTGGHEQYF	TGTGCCAGCAGGGGGACAGGGGGACACGAGCAGTACTTC
-	TRBJ2-7	TRBV6-1	14	-	CATEHTGLPYEQYF	TGTGCCACAGAGCACACAGGGCTCCCCTACGAGCAGTACTTC
TRBD2	TRBJ2-1	TRBV7-2	19	-	CASSSPKTLAGVYYNEQFF	TGTGCCAGCAGCTCCCCGAAAACACTAGCGGGAGTTTACTACAATGAGCAGTTCTTC
-	TRBJ1-5	TRBV18	13	-	CASSLSGKKPQHF	TGTGCCAGCTCCCTTTCAGGGAAGAAGCCCCAGCATTTT
-	TRBJ2-7	TRBV5-1	14	-	CASSDVSRPYEQYF	TGCGCCAGCAGCGATGTTAGCCGCCCCTACGAGCAGTACTTC
TRBD2	TRBJ2-5	TRBV7-6	13	-	CASSAVTSGTQYF	TGTGCCAGCAGCGCCGTGACTAGCGGGACCCAGTACTTC
-	TRBJ2-5	TRBV7-9	11	-	CASSSQETQYF	TGTGCCAGCAGCTCGCAAGAGACCCAGTACTTC
TRBD2	TRBJ2-1	TRBV10-3	14	-	CAISEFAGVNEQFF	TGTGCCATCAGTGAATTCGCGGGAGTCAATGAGCAGTTCTTC
TRBD1	TRBJ2-7	TRBV7-9	16	-	CASSYILPGGSYEQYF	TGTGCCAGCAGCTACATTCTCCCAGGGGGATCCTACGAGCAGTACTTC
TRBD1	TRBJ1-2	TRBV6-1	15	-	CASRMGQSANYGYTF	TGTGCCAGCAGGATGGGACAGTCGGCAAACTATGGCTACACCTTC
TRBD2	TRBJ2-1	TRBV5-5	15	-	CASSRLATSFGEQFF	TGTGCCAGCAGCCGACTAGCAACGTCGTTCGGGGAGCAGTTCTTC
-	TRBJ2-7	TRBV5-6	17	-	CASSLGQTYYTSYEQYF	TGTGCCAGCAGCTTGGGACAGACTTACTATACCTCCTACGAGCAGTACTTC
-	TRBJ2-5	TRBV29-1	10	-	CSVAVETQYF	TGCAGCGTCGCAGTGGAGACCCAGTACTTC
-	TRBJ2-4	TRBV19	11	-	CATRGLNIQYF	TGTGCCACCAGGGGCTTGAACATTCAGTACTTC
-	TRBJ2-7	TRBV7-2	15	-	CASSAEGVPSYEQYF	TGTGCCAGCAGCGCGGAAGGGGTTCCATCCTACGAGCAGTACTTC
-	TRBJ2-1	TRBV5-1	17	-	CVSRQDAAGVSYNEQFF	TGCGTCAGCAGACAGGACGCGGCGGGAGTCTCCTACAATGAGCAGTTCTTC
TRBD1	TRBJ2-2	TRBV19	15	-	CASRTDRAGTGELFF	TGTGCCAGTAGGACGGACAGGGCGGGCACCGGGGAGCTGTTTTTT
TRBD1	TRBJ2-7	TRBV5-6	16	-	CASSPNRGAGVREQYF	TGTGCCAGCAGCCCGAACAGGGGCGCGGGTGTACGCGAGCAGTACTTC
TRBD1	TRBJ2-7	TRBV2	14	-	CASRKGQATYEQYF	TGTGCCAGCAGGAAGGGACAGGCCACCTACGAGCAGTACTTC
-	TRBJ1-1	TRBV5-8	13	-	CASSSRVDTEAFF	TGTGCCAGCAGTAGTCGGGTTGACACTGAAGCTTTCTTT
-	TRBJ1-6	TRBV4-1	18	-	CASSQIAGDAFYNSPLHF	TGCGCCAGCAGCCAAATCGCAGGGGACGCCTTCTATAATTCACCCCTCCACTTT
-	TRBJ1-5	TRBV15	14	-	CATSKDSSNQPQHF	TGTGCCACCAGCAAAGACAGTAGCAATCAGCCCCAGCATTTT
TRBD2	TRBJ2-5	TRBV29-1	16	-	CSYSGTSGRLQETQYF	TGCAGTTATTCCGGGACTAGCGGGAGACTCCAAGAGACCCAGTACTTC
-	TRBJ2-7	TRBV6-6	16	-	CASSYSGVGGTNEQYF	TGTGCCAGCAGTTACTCGGGGGTTGGGGGCACTAACGAGCAGTACTTC
TRBD1	TRBJ2-7	TRBV6-1	14	-	CASVGNRGSHEQYF	TGTGCCAGCGTAGGGAACAGGGGGAGCCACGAGCAGTACTTC
-	TRBJ2-7	TRBV5-5	15	-	CASSSVLTASYEQYF	TGTGCCAGCAGCTCCGTCCTGACAGCCTCCTACGAGCAGTACTTC
-	TRBJ1-6	TRBV7-2	14	few	CASSATGYNSPLHF	TGTGCCAGCAGCGCTACAGGCTATAATTCACCCCTCCACTTT
TRBD2	TRBJ2-7	TRBV10-3	14	-	CAIRVTSDTYEQYF	TGTGCCATCAGAGTAACTAGCGACACCTACGAGCAGTACTTC
TRBD1	TRBJ1-3	TRBV10-3	13	once	CAINKDRANTIYF	TGTGCCATCAACAAGGACAGGGCGAACACCATATATTTT
TRBD2	TRBJ2-1	TRBV11-2	16	once	CASSLQGLAGVNEQFF	TGTGCCAGCAGCTTGCAGGGACTAGCGGGGGTCAATGAGCAGTTCTTC